This entry lists 29 T cell receptor beta chains sequenced from one sample in a study of T cell responses to AZD1222 COVID-19 vaccine. The repertoire was sequenced with immunoSEQ multiplex PCR; TCRdb's copy has only in-frame clones and lacks some. Of under 70,000 clones in the sample, roughly 84% were seen once. Sequenced material: peripheral blood, taken on day 0 of AZD1222 vaccination. The receptors originated from an adult in good health.

This chain connects TRBV6-5 to TRBJ2-3; 7 nucleotides agree with TRBD2. The CDR3 is 14 amino acids. V shed 2 bases and J 5 bases; nucleotides not matched to a gene: 4. CDR1 MNHEY and CDR2 SVGAGI come from the germline V gene. CDR3 in amino acids: CASSYAGVEDTQYF. Here the CDR3 DNA reads TGTGCCAGCAGTTACGCGGGAGTAGAAGATACGCAGTATTTT.

The CDR3 sequence: CASSLPTGVNSPLHF. Written as DNA, the CDR3 is TGCGCCAGCAGCTTACCGACAGGGGTCAATTCACCCCTCCACTTT. This chain links TRBV5-1 with TRBJ1-6, with 8 bases lining up with TRBD1. From germline, CDR1 is SGHRS and CDR2 YFSETQ. The ends lost 2 bases at V and 7 bases at J; junction bases unmatched: 5. The CDR3 has 15 residues.

This clone showed up just once. This chain uses TRBV9 with TRBJ2-5; 8 nucleotides line up with TRBD2. This CDR3 comprises 16 residues. Trimming took 0 bases from V and 5 from J; bases not matched to a gene: 9. Per the germline V gene, CDR1 is SGDLS and CDR2 is YYNGEE. As DNA, the CDR3 is TGTGCCAGCAGCGTAGGAGCCAGCGGGAGTGAGGAGACCCAGTACTTC. Translation gives CASSVGASGSEETQYF.

CDR3 DNA sequence: TGTGCCAGCAGTGTAAACGGACAAACCCTTGAGCCCCAGCATTTT. This gives the protein CASSVNGQTLEPQHF. The chain couples TRBV28 to TRBJ1-5; TRBD1 is a possible D gene (5 bases). Looked up from germline, CDR1 is MDHEN and CDR2 is SYDVKM. This CDR3 contains 15 residues. Trimming shortened V by 5 bases and J by 8 bases, and 19 bases separated the two germline ends. Supplemented by reference TRBV28 and TRBJ1-5, the full variable domain reads DVKVTQSSRYLVKRTGEKVFLECVQDMDHENMFWYRQDPGLGLRLIYFSYDVKMKEKGDIPEGYSVSREKKERFSLILESASTNQTSMYLCASSVNGQTLEPQHFGDGTRLSIL.

This clone was observed a few times. This chain joins TRBV4-3 and TRBJ1-4; D not resolved. The germline V and J ends were trimmed by 0 bases and 7 bases, with 18 bases remaining between them. Germline V gene data show CDR1 as LGHNA and CDR2 as YSLEER. The length of the CDR3 is 17 residues. The CDR3 protein is CASSQDIPGRSTEKLFF. The DNA of the CDR3 is TGCGCCAGCAGCCAAGATATCCCGGGGAGGTCTACTGAAAAACTGTTTTTT.

The rearrangement links TRBV28 to TRBJ1-6; D is unresolved. CDR1 and CDR2 (germline): MDHEN, SYDVKM. Between the trimmed V and J ends, which lost 3 bases and 8 bases, there was a span of 5 bases. The CDR3 totals 12 residues. For the CDR3, the DNA is TGTGCCAGCAGTTTGGAGTATTCACCCCTCCACTTT. Its translation: CASSLEYSPLHF.

This sequence joins TRBV6-5 and TRBJ1-6; D uncertain. The germline V and J ends were trimmed by 5 bases and 5 bases, with 7 bases remaining between them. Germline V CDR1 and CDR2: MNHEY, SVGAGI. CDR3 length: 13 residues. The chain's CDR3 is CASSPLDNSPLHF. DNA of the CDR3: TGTGCCAGCAGTCCATTGGATAATTCACCCCTCCACTTT.

The V and J genes are TRBV7-2 and TRBJ2-3; a possible D gene is TRBD2 (6 bases). Germline V lookup: CDR1 SGHTA, CDR2 FQGNSA. The CDR3 is 14 residues long. Trimming pared 7 bases from V and 4 bases from J, leaving 15 bases between. This CDR3 reads CASKLRGSADTQYF. The CDR3 DNA reads as TGTGCCAGCAAGCTACGGGGGTCCGCAGATACGCAGTATTTT.

The rearrangement joins TRBV5-1 to TRBJ1-5; 8 nucleotides align to TRBD1. This CDR3 is 15 amino acids long. The ends lost 1 base at V and 0 bases at J; junction bases unmatched: 0. Germline lookup yields CDR1 SGHRS and CDR2 YFSETQ. The CDR3 region is CASSLTGGSNQPQHF. CDR3 nucleotide sequence: TGCGCCAGCAGCTTGACAGGGGGTAGCAATCAGCCCCAGCATTTT.

A few counts support this clone. The genes are TRBV28 and TRBJ1-5, with D unclear. Germline V gene data show CDR1 as MDHEN and CDR2 as SYDVKM. With 6 bases removed from V and 1 base from J, the gap between germline ends came to 13 bases. This CDR3 comprises 15 residues. The CDR3 DNA reads as TGTGCCAGCAGCCCGAATGGAATCAGCAATCAGCCCCAGCATTTT. It specifies CASSPNGISNQPQHF.

The V and J genes are TRBV7-6 and TRBJ2-2, with TRBD1 identical over 7 bases. The J segment lost 7 bases and the V segment lost 5 bases, leaving 19 bases of the junction unmatched. The CDR3 consists of 18 residues. The germline V gene has CDR1 SGHVS and CDR2 FNYEAQ. CDR3 coding DNA: TGTGCCAGCAGCCTCCCCCTAGGGGCAGGGGGATTCAACGGGGAGCTGTTTTTT. This encodes CASSLPLGAGGFNGELFF.

This clone came up once. The rearrangement joins TRBV19 to TRBJ1-1; D remains unclear. This CDR3 has 12 amino acids. Between the trimmed V and J ends, which lost 8 bases and 0 bases, there was a span of 7 bases. Germline CDR1 LNHDA, CDR2 SQIVND (reference sequence). CDR3 bases: TGTGCCAGTCGAGCGATGAACACTGAAGCTTTCTTT. It is translated as CASRAMNTEAFF. The full variable domain, rest sourced from reference TRBV19 and TRBJ1-1, is DGGITQSPKYLFRKEGQNVTLSCEQNLNHDAMYWYRQDPGQGLRLIYYSQIVNDFQKGDIAEGYSVSREKKESFPLTVTSAQKNPTAFYLCASRAMNTEAFFGQGTRLTVV.

This chain joins TRBV18 and TRBJ1-4; D not certain. V was cut by 6 bases and J by 8 bases, with 16 bases left in between. Looked up from germline, CDR1 is KGHSH and CDR2 is LQKENI. The CDR3 runs to 14 residues. This CDR3 is CASSNYAEREKLFF. The CDR3 nucleotides read TGTGCCAGCTCCAACTACGCCGAGCGAGAAAAACTGTTTTTT.

This clone was observed once. This chain uses TRBV7-2 with TRBJ1-1; a possible D gene is TRBD1 (6 bases). The V gene lost 5 bases and the J gene lost 1 base, with 17 bases spanning the gap. Germline V gene sequence: CDR1 SGHTA, CDR2 FQGNSA. The length of the CDR3 is 16 residues. The CDR3 sequence is CASSPRGGGRNTEAFF. The CDR3 nucleotides read TGTGCCAGCAGCCCTCGAGGGGGGGGCCGGAACACTGAAGCTTTCTTT.

The chain has TRBV9 and TRBJ1-5; D call uncertain. This CDR3 has 13 amino acids. In germline, CDR1 is SGDLS, CDR2 YYNGEE. The germline V and J ends were trimmed by 0 bases and 1 base, with 2 bases remaining between them. The CDR3 sequence: CASSVGSNQPQHF. CDR3 sequence (DNA): TGTGCCAGCAGCGTAGGCAGCAATCAGCCCCAGCATTTT.

In this sample, this clone turned up once. The chain recombines TRBV5-1 with TRBJ2-7; 9 bases are shared with TRBD1. Germline V CDR1 and CDR2: SGHRS, YFSETQ. With 2 bases clipped from V and 4 bases from J, the junction kept 16 bases outside the gene matches. The CDR3 spans 18 residues. The CDR3 region has the DNA TGCGCCAGCAGCTTAGGACAGGGGAAGATTTCTGGCGTTTACGAGCAGTACTTC. Translated: CASSLGQGKISGVYEQYF.

The CDR3 protein is CASSPVGGGNYGYTF. As DNA, the CDR3 is TGTGCCAGCAGCCCCGTGGGGGGAGGGAACTATGGCTACACCTTC. The genes are TRBV6-5 and TRBJ1-2, with D tentatively TRBD1 (5 bases). The CDR3 length is 15 residues. Germline CDR1 reads MNHEY; CDR2 reads SVGAGI. V shed 6 bases and J shed 2 bases, with 16 bases lying between them.

This chain links TRBV5-1 with TRBJ1-1; unclear D gene. The V end lost 2 bases, the J end lost 2 bases, and 7 bases lay between the germline ends. Germline CDR1 SGHRS, CDR2 YFSETQ. The CDR3 covers 13 residues. The chain's CDR3 is CASSFKDNTEAFF. The CDR3 DNA reads as TGCGCCAGCAGCTTCAAGGATAACACTGAAGCTTTCTTT.

J is TRBJ2-7 and V is TRBV21-1; no check of the table's D call, TRBD2, against the DNA was made. TRBV21-1 is annotated as a pseudogene. CDR3 length equals 16 residues. The CDR3 is CASSMGGAGPAYEQYF. The CDR3 DNA reads TGTGCCAGCAGCATGGGAGGAGCGGGGCCTGCCTACGAGCAGTACTTC.

V usage is TRBV18 and J usage is TRBJ2-3, with D uncertain. The CDR3 runs to 12 residues. V lost 6 bases, J lost 3 bases, and 7 bases lay in between. CDR1 is KGHSH, CDR2 LQKENI, per germline. In DNA form, the CDR3 reads TGTGCCAGCTCGGCCCAAACAGATACGCAGTATTTT. Its protein is CASSAQTDTQYF. Supplemented by reference TRBV18 and TRBJ2-3, the full variable domain reads NAGVMQNPRHLVRRRGQEARLRCSPMKGHSHVYWYRQLPEEGLKFMVYLQKENIIDESGMPKERFSAEFPKEGPSILRIQQVVRGDSAAYFCASSAQTDTQYFGPGTRLTVL.

This chain links TRBV14 with TRBJ1-2, with 7 bases aligning to TRBD1. Germline CDR1 SGHDN, CDR2 FVKESK. This CDR3 spans 15 amino acids. V lost 4 bases to trimming and J lost 1 base; unmatched junction nucleotides: 6. The CDR3 DNA is TGTGCCAGCAGCCCCCCGGGACAGCTTAACTATGGCTACACCTTC. Translation gives CASSPPGQLNYGYTF.

V is TRBV4-3 and J is TRBJ1-1, with unresolved D. This CDR3 is built from 17 residues. V lost 4 bases and J lost 1, with 19 bases in between. The germline gives CDR1 LGHNA, CDR2 YSLEER. CDR3 amino acids: CASSRRSTETENTEAFF. CDR3 nucleotides: TGCGCCAGCAGCCGCAGGTCGACGGAGACGGAGAACACTGAAGCTTTCTTT.

The chain links TRBV28 to TRBJ2-3, with a weak D call TRBD2 (5 bases). Trimming cost V 7 bases and J 7 bases, with 9 bases left between them. The length of the CDR3 is 11 residues. Germline loops: CDR1 MDHEN, CDR2 SYDVKM. The CDR3 loop is CASTPGNTQYF. CDR3 coding DNA: TGTGCCAGCACCCCCGGGAATACGCAGTATTTT.

This chain links TRBV5-1 with TRBJ1-5, with D tentatively TRBD1 (5 bases). Germline V gene sequence: CDR1 SGHRS, CDR2 YFSETQ. This CDR3 is built from 15 residues. With 0 bases removed from V and 7 bases from J, the gap between germline ends came to 14 bases. CDR3 coding DNA: TGCGCCAGCAGCTTGGAGGGGACGAGGGGACAGCCCCAGCATTTT. Encoded protein: CASSLEGTRGQPQHF.

V usage is TRBV14 and J usage is TRBJ2-1; D unclear. CDR1 SGHDN and CDR2 FVKESK come from the germline V gene. Trimming took 3 bases from V and 5 from J, leaving 8 bases between them. The CDR3 runs 13 residues. The CDR3 loop reads CASSHLDDNEQFF. As DNA, the CDR3 is TGTGCCAGCAGCCACCTGGACGACAATGAGCAGTTCTTC.

Of note for this clone: A junction end diverges from the germline sequence, so it may reflect a read error. The genes are TRBV2 and TRBJ1-5, with D possibly matching TRBD1 (5 bases). Germline lookup yields CDR1 SNHLY and CDR2 FYNNEI. The CDR3 is 15 amino acids. The CDR3 here is CASSPQGASNQPQHF. The DNA for the CDR3 is TGTGCCAGCAGTCCCCAGGGAGCTAGCAATCAGCCCCAACATTTT. Together with reference TRBV2 and TRBJ1-5, the CDR3 gives the full variable domain: EPEVTQTPSHQVTQMGQEVILRCVPISNHLYFYWYRQILGQKVEFLVSFYNNEISEKSEIFDDQFSVERPDGSNFTLKIRSTKLEDSAMYFCASSPQGASNQPQHFGDGTRLSIL.

The rearrangement uses TRBV15 and TRBJ1-1; D is unclear. The CDR3 is 15 amino acids. The V end was cut by 2 bases, the J end by 1 base, with 11 bases between. Germline V gives CDR1 LNHNV, CDR2 YYDKDF (reference sequence). CDR3 sequence (DNA): TGTGCCACCAGCAGACCGATTTATGGGAACACTGAAGCTTTCTTT. Translation gives CATSRPIYGNTEAFF.

This chain links TRBV30 with TRBJ2-1, with 7 bases identical to TRBD2. The CDR3 contains 14 residues. V shed 1 base, J shed 5 bases, and the junction held 5 bases outside the gene matches. Germline V lookup: CDR1 GTSNPN, CDR2 SVGIG (reference sequence). In DNA, the CDR3 is TGTGCCTGGAGTGGGGAGGGCGGGCACAATGAGCAGTTCTTC. This encodes CAWSGEGGHNEQFF.

The chain uses TRBV28 and TRBJ1-1; 9 bases line up with TRBD1. Losses at the gene ends were 4 bases for V and 10 bases for J; bases not matched to a gene: 19. CDR1 is MDHEN, CDR2 SYDVKM, per germline. CDR3 length: 17 residues. CDR3 bases: TGTGCCAGCAGTTCCCCCCCACCGGGACAGGGAGAAAGGGGAGCTTTCTTT. Translated, it gives CASSSPPPGQGERGAFF.